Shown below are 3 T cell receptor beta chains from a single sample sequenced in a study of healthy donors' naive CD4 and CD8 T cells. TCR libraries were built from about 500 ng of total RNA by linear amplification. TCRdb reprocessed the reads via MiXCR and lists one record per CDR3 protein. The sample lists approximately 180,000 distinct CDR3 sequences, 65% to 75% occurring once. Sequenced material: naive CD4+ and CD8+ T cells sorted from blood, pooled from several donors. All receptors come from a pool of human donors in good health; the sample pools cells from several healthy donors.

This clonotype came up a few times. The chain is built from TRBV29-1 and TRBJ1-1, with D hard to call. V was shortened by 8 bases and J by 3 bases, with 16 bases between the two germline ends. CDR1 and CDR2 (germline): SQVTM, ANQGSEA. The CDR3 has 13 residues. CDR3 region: CSTKATDYTEAFF. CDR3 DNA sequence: TGCAGCACTAAAGCGACGGATTACACTGAAGCTTTCTTT.

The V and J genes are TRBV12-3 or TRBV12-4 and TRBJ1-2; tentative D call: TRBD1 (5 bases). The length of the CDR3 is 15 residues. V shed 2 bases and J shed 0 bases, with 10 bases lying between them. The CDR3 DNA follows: TGTGCCAGCAGTTTAAGTGGGGCTTCTAACTATGGCTACACCTTC. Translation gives CASSLSGASNYGYTF.

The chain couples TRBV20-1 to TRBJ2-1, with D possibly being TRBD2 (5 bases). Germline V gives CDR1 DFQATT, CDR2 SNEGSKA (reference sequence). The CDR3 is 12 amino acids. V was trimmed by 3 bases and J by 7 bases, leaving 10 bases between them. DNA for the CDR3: TGCAGTGCTAGGGAACTAGGGAATGAGCAGTTCTTC. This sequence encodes CSARELGNEQFF.